This is a list of T cell receptor beta chains from one sample in a study of tumor-infiltrating lymphocytes in oesophageal squamous cell carcinoma. TCRdb reprocessed the PCR reads with MiXCR, giving one entry per CDR3 protein. The data contain fewer than 20,000 distinct CDR3 sequences, about 45% of them seen just once; the ten biggest clones take up about 30%. Sequencing input: esophageal tumor tissue. Receptors originate from a male donor with esophageal squamous cell carcinoma. Both conserved end residues are trimmed from each CDR3. A D gene is named only where the DNA matches it firmly.

D	length	V	J	CDR3
TRBD2	15	TRBV28	TRBJ2-3	ASSFSRAGGSTDTQY
NA	13	TRBV7-8	TRBJ2-7	ASTGFQGPSYEQY
NA	10	TRBV29-1	NA	SVEDPVYEQY
TRBD1	10	TRBV12-3/TRBV12-4	TRBJ1-2	ASSRRGDGYT
NA	12	TRBV7-2	NA	ASSFDPSYNEQF
NA	12	TRBV5-1	TRBJ1-1	ASKVGGGNTEAF
NA	10	TRBV6-1	TRBJ2-7	ASLAGDSPLH
NA	12	TRBV5-1	TRBJ2-7	ASSSTLRSQEQY
TRBD2	13	TRBV7-3	TRBJ2-3	ASSLSAGNTDTQY
NA	14	TRBV11-2	TRBJ2-3	ASSPGEGPGTDTQY
TRBD1	14	TRBV6-1	TRBJ2-3	ASSKSGTGIAGELY
NA	13	TRBV28	TRBJ2-7	ASSLDVRASYEQY
NA	13	TRBV7-6	TRBJ2-1	ASSLSPTRANEQF
TRBD1	14	TRBV5-6	TRBJ2-5	ASSSLPGQGSETQY
TRBD1	13	TRBV7-3	TRBJ2-7	ASSLNPGTAYEQY
TRBD2	15	TRBV6-6	TRBJ2-5	ASSYVGTSGFQETQY
TRBD2	12	TRBV7-3	TRBJ2-5	ASSSSGGAGTQY
NA	11	TRBV28	TRBJ2-7	ASGTSETYEQY
NA	12	TRBV7-2	NA	ASSQGPALDEQF
NA	16	TRBV6-5	TRBJ2-2	ASSLVVVGPVVTGELF
NA	11	TRBV10-1	TRBJ2-1	ASSALPGARLF
NA	13	TRBV11-3	NA	ASSLARTGYETQY